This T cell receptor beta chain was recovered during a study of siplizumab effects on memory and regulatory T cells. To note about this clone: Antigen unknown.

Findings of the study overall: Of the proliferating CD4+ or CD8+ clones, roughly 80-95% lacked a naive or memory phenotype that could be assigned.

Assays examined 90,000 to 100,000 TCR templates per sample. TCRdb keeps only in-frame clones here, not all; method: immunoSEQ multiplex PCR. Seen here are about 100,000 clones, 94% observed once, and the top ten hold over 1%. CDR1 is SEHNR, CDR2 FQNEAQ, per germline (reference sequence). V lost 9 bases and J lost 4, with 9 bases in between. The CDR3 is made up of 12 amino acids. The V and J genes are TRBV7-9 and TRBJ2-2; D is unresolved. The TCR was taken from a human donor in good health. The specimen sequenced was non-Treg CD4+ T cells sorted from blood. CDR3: CARLGATGELFF. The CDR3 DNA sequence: TGTGCCAGGCTTGGCGCCACCGGGGAGCTGTTTTTT.